This T cell receptor (beta chain) was sequenced in a study of post-analysis software for immune sequencing data. Prepared TCR beta cDNA libraries contained unique molecular identifiers. A single record per CDR3 protein comes from TCRdb applying MiXCR to the PCR reads. The sample holds approximately 350,000 distinct CDR3 sequences, roughly 36% seen once. Germline V gene lookup returns CDR1 SGHTA and CDR2 FQGTGA. The CDR3 extends over 14 amino acids. Trimming left V 5 bases short and J 3 bases short, with 14 bases between. Study results and limitations: When the samples were clustered directly with F measure, those that had been prepared in the same batch showed strong co-clustering. Controls showed lower frequencies than patients for roughly five TRBV segments, and TRBV5-6, TRBV5-1 and TRBV20-1 were among these.

Ten or more counts support this clonotype. Its antigen is as yet unknown. The rearrangement joins TRBV7-3 to TRBJ2-7, with a possible D match to TRBD1 (6 bases). Sequenced sample: blood. The receptor's source is a girl between 10 and 17 years old with multiple sclerosis. The CDR3 DNA sequence: TGTGCCAGCAGCCCAACCCGGGACAACTACGAGCAGTACTTC. This codes for CASSPTRDNYEQYF.